This T cell receptor beta chain emerged from a study of blood T cell repertoires in COVID-19. For the study at large: The United States, Italy and Spain supplied acute and convalescent COVID-19 samples. T cells, B-cell-depleted T cells, or PBMCs provided the cDNA or gDNA that served as material.

The ends lost 5 bases at V and 7 bases at J; junction bases unmatched: 11. The CDR3 contains 15 residues. The germline V gene has CDR1 SGHAT and CDR2 FQNNGV. In the original analysis: Amplified reference gene primers provided the basis for estimating nucleated cell counts. Assay: immunoSEQ multiplex PCR; the TCRdb copy retains only in-frame clones and omits some. V, J and clone size were drawn from that table, and D and trimming were deduced from the DNA. This sample yields tens of thousands of clones, of which around 89% are seen a single time; around 14% belongs to the top ten. The chain employs TRBV11-2 and TRBJ2-1; 7 bases match TRBD1. The specimen was peripheral blood. This receptor was obtained from a man aged 70-80 years with active or convalescent COVID-19. CDR3 sequence (DNA): TGTGCCAGCAGCCCCATCAGGGGGAAAGGGAATGAGCAGTTCTTC. This encodes CASSPIRGKGNEQFF.